Sequencing of this T cell receptor (beta chain) was carried out in a study of T cell repertoires in cytomegalovirus infection. TCRdb redid the calling of the reads with MiXCR, one entry per CDR3 protein. The sample shows about 920,000 distinct CDR3 sequences, roughly 30% of them seen only once. In germline, CDR1 is LGHNA, CDR2 YSLEER. The CDR3 spans 15 residues. The V gene lost 1 base and the J gene lost 1 base, with 8 bases spanning the gap. A note on this clonotype: The antigen remains unidentified.

The receptor's source is a human donor in good health (CMV status not recorded). Some clones in this sample may be carry-over from other donors' samples. The chain joins TRBV4-3 to TRBJ1-5, with D tentatively TRBD1 (5 bases). The specimen was cultured CD8+ T cells from PBMCs, collected from culture after CMV antigen stimulation. The CDR3 nucleotides read TGCGCCAGCAGCCAAGGCCGACAGAGCAATCAGCCCCAGCATTTT. This encodes CASSQGRQSNQPQHF.